This note documents a single TCR beta chain sequence. The data originate from a study of blood T cell repertoires in COVID-19. Study in general: COVID-19 samples, acute and convalescent, were from the United States, Italy and Spain. Sources were T cells, B-cell-depleted T cells, or PBMCs; the material itself was cDNA or gDNA.

The CDR3 is 14 amino acids. V was pared by 3 bases and J by 4 bases, with 10 bases between. The V gene's germline CDR1 is WSHSY and CDR2 SAAADI. Original methodology: Amplifying reference gene primers gave estimates of nucleated cell counts. Profiling relied on immunoSEQ multiplex PCR, and the TCRdb table lists in-frame clones only, not all of them. The V and J calls and clone size are taken from that table; D and trimming were inferred from the DNA. This sample yields 150,000 to 200,000 clones, of which around 87% are seen a single time; 2.7% belongs to the top ten. The sample comprised peripheral blood. The chain is built from TRBV10-2 and TRBJ1-5; no clear D. The TCR originated in a man aged 35 to 55 with active or convalescent COVID-19. This CDR3 reads CASSEETQNQPQHF. Written as DNA, the CDR3 is TGCGCCAGCAGTGAAGAGACACAGAATCAGCCCCAGCATTTT.